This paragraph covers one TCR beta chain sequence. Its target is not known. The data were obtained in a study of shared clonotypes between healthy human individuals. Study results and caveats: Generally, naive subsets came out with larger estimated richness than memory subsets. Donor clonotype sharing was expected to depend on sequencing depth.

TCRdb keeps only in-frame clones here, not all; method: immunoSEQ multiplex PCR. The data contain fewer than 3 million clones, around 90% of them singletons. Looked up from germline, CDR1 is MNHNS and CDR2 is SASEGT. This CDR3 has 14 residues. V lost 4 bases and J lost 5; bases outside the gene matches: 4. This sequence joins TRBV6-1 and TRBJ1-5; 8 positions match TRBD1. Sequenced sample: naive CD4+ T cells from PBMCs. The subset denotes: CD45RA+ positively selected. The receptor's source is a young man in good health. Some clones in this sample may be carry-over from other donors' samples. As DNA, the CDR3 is TGTGCCAGCAGTGGGACAGGGCTGGATCAGCCCCAGCATTTT. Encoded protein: CASSGTGLDQPQHF.